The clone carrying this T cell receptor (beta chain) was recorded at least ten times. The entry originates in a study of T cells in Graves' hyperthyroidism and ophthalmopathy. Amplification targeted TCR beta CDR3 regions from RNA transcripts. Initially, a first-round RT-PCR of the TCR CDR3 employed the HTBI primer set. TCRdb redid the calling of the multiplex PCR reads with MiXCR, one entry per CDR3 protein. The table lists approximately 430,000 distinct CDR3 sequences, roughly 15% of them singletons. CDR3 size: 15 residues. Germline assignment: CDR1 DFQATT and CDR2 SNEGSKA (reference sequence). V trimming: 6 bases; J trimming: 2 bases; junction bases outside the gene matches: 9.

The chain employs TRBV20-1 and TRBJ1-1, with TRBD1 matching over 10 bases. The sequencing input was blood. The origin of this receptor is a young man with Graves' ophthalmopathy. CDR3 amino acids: CSARWTGGINTEAFF. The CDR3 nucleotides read TGCAGTGCCAGATGGACAGGGGGGATAAACACTGAAGCTTTCTTT.